Presented here are 7 T cell receptor beta chains from one specimen sequenced in a study of CD8 T cells in Susac syndrome. Random hexamers served to reverse transcribe about 0.5 to 1 ug RNA. TCRdb called the immunoSEQ multiplex PCR reads again in MiXCR, with one record for every CDR3 protein. The sample consists of hundreds of thousands of distinct CDR3 sequences, 75% to 90% of them appearing once. Sample: CD8+ T cells from PBMCs. Every receptor here comes from a human donor with multiple sclerosis.

The chain carries TRBV11-2 and TRBJ2-2; D gene uncertain. The CDR3 covers 16 residues. Germline V CDR1 and CDR2: SGHAT, FQNNGV. V was shortened by 1 base and J by 3 bases, with 12 bases between the two germline ends. DNA of the CDR3: TGTGCCAGCAGCTTAGCGGTGGGGATGTACACCGGGGAGCTGTTTTTT. Amino acid sequence: CASSLAVGMYTGELFF.

The V and J genes are TRBV30 and TRBJ1-1; D is ambiguous. V was pared by 4 bases and J by 6 bases, with 12 bases between. Germline values: CDR1 GTSNPN, CDR2 SVGIG (reference sequence). This CDR3 region has 12 residues. CDR3 sequence reads: CAWIVNWAEAFF. CDR3 in DNA: TGTGCCTGGATAGTCAACTGGGCTGAAGCTTTCTTT.

The chain is built from TRBV29-1 and TRBJ1-2; tentative D call: TRBD1 (6 bases). The V end lost 2 bases, the J end lost 3 bases, and 10 bases lay between the germline ends. This CDR3 spans 13 amino acids. Germline V gene lookup returns CDR1 SQVTM and CDR2 ANQGSEA. The CDR3 region is CSVETNRDYGYTF. CDR3 sequence (DNA): TGCAGCGTTGAAACGAACAGGGACTATGGCTACACCTTC.

The V and J genes are TRBV28 and TRBJ2-1; D call uncertain. Germline V CDR1 and CDR2: MDHEN, SYDVKM. The CDR3 totals 14 residues. Trimming left V 7 bases short and J 8 bases short, with 18 bases between. The CDR3 nucleotides read TGTGCCAGCACCCCATTGGTCGGGCCTGATGAGCAGTTCTTC. It codes for CASTPLVGPDEQFF.

This clonotype came up a few times. The CDR3 DNA is TGTGCCAGCAGCTTAGGATGGGTCTACGAGCAGTACTTC. Amino acids: CASSLGWVYEQYF. The chain links TRBV11-2 to TRBJ2-7, with D unclear. This CDR3 contains 13 residues. The V and J ends lost 1 base and 3 bases respectively, with 7 bases between them. Germline V lookup: CDR1 SGHAT, CDR2 FQNNGV.

The chain links TRBV6-1 to TRBJ1-1; D not resolved. The V and J ends lost 2 bases and 13 bases respectively, with 14 bases between them. The CDR3 covers 12 residues. Germline loops: CDR1 MNHNS, CDR2 SASEGT. Here the CDR3 DNA reads TGTGCCAGCAGTGAAACGATGAGGGAGGTTTTCTTT. Encoded protein: CASSETMREVFF.

This clonotype came up a few times. The CDR3 spells CAWTDRERYEQYF. DNA for the CDR3: TGTGCCTGGACGGACAGGGAAAGATACGAGCAGTACTTC. The chain carries TRBV30 and TRBJ2-7, with 8 bases lining up with TRBD1. This CDR3 spans 13 amino acids. V was pared by 4 bases and J by 4 bases, with 6 bases of the junction left unmatched. Germline V gene sequence: CDR1 GTSNPN, CDR2 SVGIG (reference sequence).